Sequencing of this TCR beta chain was carried out in a study of CD8+CD57+ T cells in acquired aplastic anemia. Across the whole study: Mean yield of DNA from sorted CD4+ and CD8+ cells was 3 to 3.5 ug.

The CDR3 covers 15 residues. Germline CDR1 reads SGHTA; CDR2 reads FQGTGA. TCR beta VDJ and CDR3 were profiled, and genomic DNA was the template. TCRdb re-analysed the reads in MiXCR, keeping a single row per CDR3 protein. The sample records a few hundred thousand distinct CDR3 sequences, about two thirds being singletons. About this clonotype itself: At one of its ends the junction is not consistent with the germline gene, which may arise from a read error.

This TCR derives from a human donor in good health, serving as a control. The rearrangement links TRBV7-3 to TRBJ1-1; TRBD1 matches 8 bases. Source material: sorted CD4+, CD8+, or CD8+CD57+ T cells (not recorded which) from PBMCs. In nucleotides, the CDR3 is TGTGCCAGCAGCGTGGACAGGGACAACGAGCAAGAAGCCTTCTTT. It yields the protein CASSVDRDNEQEAFF.